This T cell receptor beta chain appears in the sequencing data of a study of vaccination and CD4 T cells after COVID-19. This clonotype has more than one count but fewer than ten. Its target is not known. Trimming removed 7 bases from V and 5 bases from J; junction bases left unmatched: 12. This CDR3 contains 15 residues. Germline V CDR1 and CDR2: MNHEY, SMNVEV (reference sequence). An Oncomine TCR Beta short-read assay was used to sequence the DNA from cultured CD4+ T cells. TCRdb redid the calling of the PCR reads with MiXCR, one entry per CDR3 protein. The sample has some 15,000 distinct CDR3 sequences; more than 65% are singletons. The treatment was: approximately nine-day PBMC culture with coronavirus spike peptide pools or control peptides (ViraFEST assay).

The gene calls are TRBV27 and TRBJ1-2; 8 nucleotides agree with TRBD1. The receptor was derived from a human donor who had recovered from COVID-19. The source material was CD4+ T cells from blood, cultured in vitro. The CDR3 here is CASKDLKTGEYGYTF. The DNA of the CDR3 is TGTGCCAGCAAAGACCTCAAGACAGGGGAATATGGCTACACCTTC.